Each of the 2 T cell receptor beta chains below was sequenced from the same sample in a study of sequential checkpoint blockade in melanoma. Method: immunoSEQ multiplex PCR; TCRdb's copy keeps in-frame clones and lacks some. The top ten clones hold approximately 11% of a sample with about 11,000 clones, approximately 80% of them seen once. Indicated treatment: randomized to nivolumab then ipilimumab (arm A) or the reverse (arm B). The sample consisted of CD8+ T cells sorted from blood (inferred from file names), taken from a patient given nivolumab and ipilimumab in sequence. All receptors derive from a human donor with melanoma.

This clone was observed a few times. The rearrangement links TRBV6-1 to TRBJ1-1; D is possibly TRBD1 (5 bases). This CDR3 is built from 15 residues. CDR1 and CDR2 (germline): MNHNS, SASEGT. Trimming shortened V by 7 bases and J by 0 bases, and 15 bases separated the two germline ends. In nucleotides, the CDR3 is TGTGCCAGCACGGGGGGTGTGGCTATGAACACTGAAGCTTTCTTT. Protein product: CASTGGVAMNTEAFF.

This rearrangement joins TRBV7-2 to TRBJ2-5; TRBD1 is a possible D gene (6 bases). The V gene lost 3 bases and the J gene lost 1 base, with 12 bases spanning the gap. Per germline, CDR1 SGHTA and CDR2 FQGNSA. CDR3 size: 15 residues. The CDR3 DNA is TGTGCCAGCAGCTTGCTTCAGGGGACCCAAGAGACCCAGTACTTC. Translated: CASSLLQGTQETQYF.